The 19 T cell receptor beta chains listed next were all sequenced from one sample in a study of T cells after yellow fever vaccination. TCRdb used MiXCR to reprocess the 5' RACE reads, holding one entry per CDR3 protein. The sample lists around 300,000 distinct CDR3 sequences; over 4% were seen once. The sample in question was PBMCs, obtained 5 days after the yellow fever booster vaccination. These receptor sequences come from a man between 18 and 35 years old who received the YFV17D yellow fever vaccine.

This clonotype was seen only a few times. J is TRBJ1-2 and V is TRBV11-2, with D uncertain. The V end lost 3 bases, the J end lost 3 bases, and 14 bases lay between the germline ends. This CDR3 spans 15 amino acids. The germline V gene encodes CDR1 SGHAT and CDR2 FQNNGV. In nucleotides, the CDR3 is TGTGCCAGCAGCTTCGGGAAGGGTAGGGACTATGGCTACACCTTC. As protein: CASSFGKGRDYGYTF.

This clonotype was found many times. V and J are TRBV7-2 and TRBJ2-5; D gene unclear. Germline CDR1 SGHTA, CDR2 FQGNSA. This CDR3 has 14 amino acids. Deletions cut 5 bases from V and 2 bases from J, with 12 bases between. The CDR3, as DNA: TGTGCCAGCAGCCCCGTGGAAGGGCAAGAGACCCAGTACTTC. Encoded protein: CASSPVEGQETQYF. Using reference TRBV7-2 and TRBJ2-5 for the parts outside the CDR3, the full variable domain is GAGVSQSPSNKVTEKGKDVELRCDPISGHTALYWYRQSLGQGLEFLIYFQGNSAPDKSGLPSDRFSAERTGGSVSTLTIQRTQQEDSAVYLCASSPVEGQETQYFGPGTRLLVL.

The V and J genes are TRBV20-1 and TRBJ2-5; 10 bases are shared with TRBD1. Per germline, CDR1 DFQATT and CDR2 SNEGSKA (reference sequence). CDR3 length equals 13 residues. V was clipped by 5 bases and J by 3 bases; unmatched bases: 3. CDR3 sequence reads: CSASGTGEETQYF. The DNA for the CDR3 is TGCAGTGCTTCCGGGACAGGGGAAGAGACCCAGTACTTC.

The chain couples TRBV9 to TRBJ1-1; no definite D call. V gave up 0 bases and J gave up 1 base, with 10 bases separating them. Germline V gene data show CDR1 as SGDLS and CDR2 as YYNGEE. The CDR3 is 15 residues long. CDR3 bases: TGTGCCAGCAGCGTAGAGAGCGTCGGGAACACTGAAGCTTTCTTT. Translation: CASSVESVGNTEAFF.

There are many counts of this clonotype. This sequence joins TRBV6-5 and TRBJ2-7, with D tentatively TRBD1 or TRBD2 (6 bases each). The V gene's germline CDR1 is MNHEY and CDR2 SVGAGI. Deletions cut 6 bases from V and 7 bases from J, with 16 bases between. This CDR3 has 13 amino acids. This chain's CDR3 is CASSSPGAGEQYF. In DNA form, the CDR3 reads TGTGCCAGCAGCTCGCCGGGGGCGGGGGAGCAGTACTTC.

This chain connects TRBV4-1 to TRBJ1-1; no clear D gene. The germline CDR1 and CDR2 sequences are MGHRA and YSYEKL. Trimming removed 0 bases from V and 0 bases from J, with 14 bases in between. CDR3 length: 17 residues. CDR3 residues: CASSQDQVQPMNTEAFF. CDR3 sequence (DNA): TGCGCCAGCAGCCAAGATCAGGTACAACCAATGAACACTGAAGCTTTCTTT.

The chain has TRBV6-5 and TRBJ2-5; D possibly corresponds to TRBD2 (6 bases). The V end was cut by 7 bases, the J end by 5 bases, with 14 bases between. From germline, CDR1 is MNHEY and CDR2 SVGAGI. The CDR3 is 13 residues long. Written as DNA, the CDR3 is TGTGCCAGCACCTCCGGGACTCTTGAGACCCAGTACTTC. This translates into CASTSGTLETQYF.

This clonotype was recorded at least ten times. The genes are TRBV7-2 and TRBJ1-6, with a weak D call TRBD1 (6 bases). Germline assignment: CDR1 SGHTA and CDR2 FQGNSA. The CDR3 runs to 18 residues. Trimming stripped 4 bases from V and 7 bases from J, with 23 bases between. The CDR3 sequence: CASSWIQGDWEKNSPLHF. For the CDR3, the DNA is TGTGCCAGCAGCTGGATACAGGGTGATTGGGAAAAAAATTCACCCCTCCACTTT.

The V gene is TRBV5-6, the J gene TRBJ2-1; D is tentatively TRBD1 or TRBD2 (6 bases each). Per germline, CDR1 SGHDT and CDR2 YYEEEE. The V and J ends lost 5 bases and 5 bases respectively, with 17 bases between them. The CDR3 is made up of 15 amino acids. CDR3 DNA: TGTGCCAGCAGGGAGGGATGGGACACCGACAATGAGCAGTTCTTC. It yields the protein CASREGWDTDNEQFF. The full variable domain, in which reference TRBV5-6 and TRBJ2-1 provide the parts outside the CDR3, is DAGVTQSPTHLIKTRGQQVTLRCSPKSGHDTVSWYQQALGQGPQFIFQYYEEEERQRGNFPDRFSGHQFPNYSSELNVNALLLGDSALYLCASREGWDTDNEQFFGPGTRLTVL.

This clonotype was recorded many times. This chain links TRBV6-2 or TRBV6-3 with TRBJ1-1, with D unresolved. The CDR3 loop spans 14 amino acids. Germline values: CDR1 MNHEY, CDR2 SVGEGT. Trimming took 7 bases from V and 0 from J, leaving 12 bases between them. This chain's CDR3 is CASTKGWMNTEAFF. In nucleotides, the CDR3 is TGTGCCAGCACAAAAGGTTGGATGAACACTGAAGCTTTCTTT.

This clonotype appeared a few times. This chain uses TRBV27 with TRBJ2-3; D unresolved. Germline V gives CDR1 MNHEY, CDR2 SMNVEV (reference sequence). Trimming took 3 bases from V and 7 from J, leaving 14 bases between them. The CDR3 loop spans 14 amino acids. CDR3 sequence (DNA): TGTGCCAGCAGTTTTAAGGGCGCCTTATATACGCAGTATTTT. Translation: CASSFKGALYTQYF.

V is TRBV5-1 and J is TRBJ1-6; tentatively, D is TRBD1 (5 bases). V was clipped by 0 bases and J by 8 bases, with 12 bases between them. Germline loops: CDR1 SGHRS, CDR2 YFSETQ. The CDR3 is 15 residues long. In DNA form, the CDR3 reads TGCGCCAGCAGCTTGGAAGGGCAGGGTCATTCACCCCTCCACTTT. The encoded protein is CASSLEGQGHSPLHF.

In its sample, this clonotype was seen many times. The chain couples TRBV15 to TRBJ1-1; D is unclear. This CDR3 has 15 amino acids. CDR1 LNHNV and CDR2 YYDKDF come from the germline V gene (reference sequence). Trimming took off 0 bases at V and 10 bases at J, with 18 bases between the two ends. The CDR3 DNA reads as TGTGCCACCAGCAGAGAGGCAGTCGCGATGGATGGAGCTTTCTTT. As protein: CATSREAVAMDGAFF.

At least ten counts were recorded for this clonotype. The chain couples TRBV7-3 to TRBJ2-7, with TRBD1 identical over 7 bases. V trimming: 3 bases; J trimming: 2 bases; junction bases outside the gene matches: 7. Germline V gene data show CDR1 as SGHTA and CDR2 as FQGTGA. This CDR3 contains 15 residues. The CDR3 DNA sequence: TGTGCCAGCAGCTTCCCCGCCACAGGGGCCTACGAGCAGTACTTC. Amino acid sequence: CASSFPATGAYEQYF.

The CDR3 DNA is TGTGCCAGCAGCGTAGGACAGGGTAGGGATTCACCCCTCCACTTT. Protein product: CASSVGQGRDSPLHF. The chain uses TRBV9 and TRBJ1-6, with TRBD1 matching 7 bases. CDR3 size: 15 residues. The V segment lost 0 bases and the J segment 8 bases; nucleotides outside the gene matches: 5. CDR1 is SGDLS, CDR2 YYNGEE, per germline.

This clonotype was counted between two and nine times. The V call is TRBV29-1, the J call TRBJ2-7; 9 bases match TRBD1. This CDR3 is built from 13 residues. Trimming took 7 bases from V and 7 from J; bases not matched to a gene: 11. Germline assignment: CDR1 SQVTM and CDR2 ANQGSEA. The chain's CDR3 is CSASPGQGREQYF. The DNA for the CDR3 is TGCAGCGCTTCCCCGGGACAGGGAAGGGAGCAGTACTTC.

This clonotype appeared many times. The chain is built from TRBV5-1 and TRBJ2-1, with D unresolved. Per germline, CDR1 SGHRS and CDR2 YFSETQ. The CDR3 is 13 amino acids. V lost 0 bases and J 7 bases, leaving 8 bases between the germline ends. The chain's CDR3 is CASSLGYGNEQFF. The CDR3 DNA follows: TGCGCCAGCAGCTTGGGGTATGGGAATGAGCAGTTCTTC.

A few counts support this clonotype. This chain joins TRBV7-9 and TRBJ2-7, with TRBD1 identical over 8 bases. Trimming removed 6 bases from V and 3 bases from J; junction bases left unmatched: 1. The CDR3 is 12 residues long. Germline V gene sequence: CDR1 SEHNR, CDR2 FQNEAQ (reference sequence). The CDR3 reads CASSGQGYEQYV. CDR3 nucleotide sequence: TGTGCCAGCAGTGGACAGGGCTACGAGCAGTACGTC.

This clonotype showed up many times. V and J are TRBV5-1 and TRBJ2-3; D may match TRBD1 or TRBD2 (5 bases each). The CDR3 extends over 16 amino acids. CDR1 and CDR2 from the germline V gene are SGHRS and YFSETQ. Between the trimmed V and J ends, which lost 1 base and 6 bases, there was a span of 18 bases. The DNA of the CDR3 is TGCGCCAGCAGCTTGTACAGGAAGGCTTCGGGGGATACGCAGTATTTT. This codes for CASSLYRKASGDTQYF.